What follows are 6 T cell receptor beta chains derived from one specimen sequenced in a study of T cell responses to AZD1222 COVID-19 vaccine. TCRdb keeps only in-frame clones here, not all; method: immunoSEQ multiplex PCR. In the table there are fewer than 150,000 clones, 90% of which are singletons. The sequencing here drew on peripheral blood, taken on day 0 of AZD1222 vaccination. These receptors all come from an adult in good health.

The chain uses TRBV6-5 and TRBJ2-7; maybe TRBD1 (5 bases). Germline lookup yields CDR1 MNHEY and CDR2 SVGAGI. V lost 6 bases to trimming and J lost 5 bases, with 8 bases between them. The CDR3 has 11 residues. The CDR3 DNA sequence: TGTGCCAGCAGAGGGGTTCACGAGCAGTACTTC. Translation: CASRGVHEQYF.

V and J are TRBV7-2 and TRBJ2-7, with D perhaps matching TRBD1 (6 bases). The CDR3 runs 12 residues. Germline CDR1 reads SGHTA; CDR2 reads FQGNSA. V lost 5 bases and J lost 2, with 7 bases in between. The DNA for the CDR3 is TGTGCCAGCAGCCGGACAGCCTACGAGCAGTACTTC. It codes for CASSRTAYEQYF.

The chain combines TRBV13 with TRBJ2-3; TRBD2 matches 10 bases. V dropped 5 bases and J dropped 0; count of bases not matched to a gene: 5. From germline, CDR1 is PRHDT and CDR2 FYEKMQ (reference sequence). The CDR3 is made up of 16 amino acids. The CDR3 reads CASSTSGARSTDTQYF. The DNA of the CDR3 is TGTGCCAGCAGCACTAGCGGGGCCCGCAGCACAGATACGCAGTATTTT.

The rearrangement joins TRBV18 to TRBJ2-1; 9 positions agree with TRBD2. Germline-derived CDR1 and CDR2 are KGHSH and LQKENI. This CDR3 has 17 amino acids. With 3 bases clipped from V and 5 bases from J, the junction kept 11 bases outside the gene matches. The CDR3 region is CASSPVTAGGPNNEQFF. CDR3 sequence (DNA): TGTGCCAGCTCACCCGTGACGGCGGGAGGGCCCAACAATGAGCAGTTCTTC.

V is TRBV21-1 and J is TRBJ1-6. TRBV21-1 is shown as a pseudogene. The CDR3 contains 15 residues. CDR3 sequence reads: CASASLSSYNSPLHF. The CDR3 nucleotides are TGTGCCAGCGCCTCGCTGAGCTCCTATAATTCACCCCTCCACTTT.

The rearrangement joins TRBV4-1 to TRBJ2-7; 12 positions match TRBD2. Germline loops: CDR1 MGHRA, CDR2 YSYEKL. The CDR3 length is 15 residues. The J segment lost 2 bases and the V segment lost 4 bases, leaving 3 bases of the junction unmatched. CDR3 DNA sequence: TGCGCCAGCAGCCCAGGACTAGCGGGGACCTACGAGCAGTACTTC. Translating gives CASSPGLAGTYEQYF.